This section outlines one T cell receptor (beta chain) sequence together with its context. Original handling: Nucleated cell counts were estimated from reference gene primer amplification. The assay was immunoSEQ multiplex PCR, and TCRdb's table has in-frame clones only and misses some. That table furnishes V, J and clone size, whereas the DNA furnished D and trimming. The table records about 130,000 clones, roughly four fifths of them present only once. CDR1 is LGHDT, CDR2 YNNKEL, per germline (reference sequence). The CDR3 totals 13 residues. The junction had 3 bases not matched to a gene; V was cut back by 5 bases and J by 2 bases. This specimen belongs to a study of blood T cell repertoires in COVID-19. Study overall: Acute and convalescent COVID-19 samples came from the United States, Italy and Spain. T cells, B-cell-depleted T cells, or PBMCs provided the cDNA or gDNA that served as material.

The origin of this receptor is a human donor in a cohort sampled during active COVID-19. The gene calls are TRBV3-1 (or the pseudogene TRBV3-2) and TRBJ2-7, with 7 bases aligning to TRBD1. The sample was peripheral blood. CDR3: CASSYRGTYEQYF. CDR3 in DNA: TGTGCCAGCAGCTACAGGGGAACCTACGAGCAGTACTTC.